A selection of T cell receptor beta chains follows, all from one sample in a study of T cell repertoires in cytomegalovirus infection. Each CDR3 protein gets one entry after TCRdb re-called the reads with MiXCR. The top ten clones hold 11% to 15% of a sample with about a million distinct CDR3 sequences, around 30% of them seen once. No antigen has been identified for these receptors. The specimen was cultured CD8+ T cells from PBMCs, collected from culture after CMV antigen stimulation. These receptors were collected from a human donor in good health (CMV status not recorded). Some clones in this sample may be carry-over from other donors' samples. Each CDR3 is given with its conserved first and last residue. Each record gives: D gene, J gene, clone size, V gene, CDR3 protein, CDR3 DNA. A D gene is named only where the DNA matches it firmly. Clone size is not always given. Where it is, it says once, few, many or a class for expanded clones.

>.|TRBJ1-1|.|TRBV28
CASSHRSGRNTEAFF
TGTGCCAGCAGTCACCGGAGCGGGCGGAACACTGAAGCTTTCTTT
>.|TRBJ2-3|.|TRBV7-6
CASSTGLRTQYF
TGTGCCAGCAGCACCGGGTTGAGGACGCAGTATTTT
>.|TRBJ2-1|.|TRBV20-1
CSAPGGVTYNEQFF
TGCAGTGCGCCAGGGGGGGTAACCTACAATGAGCAGTTCTTC
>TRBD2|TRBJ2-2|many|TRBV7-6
CASSPLGGINTGELFF
TGTGCCAGCAGCCCACTGGGGGGGATTAACACCGGGGAGCTGTTTTTT
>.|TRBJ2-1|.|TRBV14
CTSSQMRYNEQFF
TGTACCAGCAGCCAAATGCGGTACAATGAGCAGTTCTTC
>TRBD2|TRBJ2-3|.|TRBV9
CASSDLAGGHTDTQYF
TGTGCCAGCAGCGACTTAGCGGGGGGCCACACAGATACGCAGTATTTT
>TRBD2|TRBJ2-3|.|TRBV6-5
CASSYSTAGGLDTQYF
TGTGCCAGCAGTTACTCGACCGCGGGGGGGCTGGATACGCAGTATTTT
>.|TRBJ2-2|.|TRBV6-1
CASSPPGQNTGELFF
TGTGCCAGCAGTCCTCCGGGACAGAACACCGGGGAGCTGTTTTTT
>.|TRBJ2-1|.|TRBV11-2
CASSSSAGDAYNEQFF
TGTGCCAGCAGCTCCTCCGCCGGGGACGCCTACAATGAGCAGTTCTTC
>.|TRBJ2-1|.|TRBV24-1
CATSDKGEHEQFF
TGTGCCACCAGTGATAAAGGGGAACATGAGCAGTTCTTC
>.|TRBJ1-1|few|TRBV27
CASSSHDRPLAAFF
TGTGCCAGCAGTTCCCATGACAGGCCCTTAGCAGCTTTCTTT
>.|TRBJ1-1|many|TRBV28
CASSHRHLNTEAFF
TGTGCCAGCAGCCATCGACACTTGAACACTGAAGCTTTCTTT
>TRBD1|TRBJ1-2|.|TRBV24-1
CATSDFDNAPGQDYGYTF
TGTGCCACCAGTGATTTCGATAATGCCCCGGGACAGGACTATGGCTACACCTTC
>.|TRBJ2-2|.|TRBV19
CATLRTVTGELFF
TGTGCCACTCTACGGACAGTCACCGGGGAGCTGTTTTTT
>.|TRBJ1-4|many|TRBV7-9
CASSLAGDPWEKLFF
TGTGCCAGCAGCTTAGCGGGCGACCCTTGGGAAAAACTGTTTTTT
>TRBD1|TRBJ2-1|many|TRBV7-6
CASSAIGGTGTGNEQFF
TGTGCCAGCAGCGCAATCGGAGGGACAGGGACAGGCAATGAGCAGTTCTTC
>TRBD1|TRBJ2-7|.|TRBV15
CATSRAPQGSGEQYF
TGTGCCACCAGCAGAGCCCCACAGGGGTCCGGCGAGCAGTACTTC
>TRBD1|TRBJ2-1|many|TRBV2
CASSPDRGAYNEQFF
TGTGCCAGCAGCCCGGACAGGGGAGCCTACAATGAGCAGTTCTTC